This T cell receptor (beta chain) is from a study of T cells in Graves' hyperthyroidism and ophthalmopathy. General observations from the study: With a median lead of 6.5 months before onset, the model predicted ophthalmopathy.

Not enrolled were patients with uncontrolled infection, other autoimmune disease, pregnancy or lactation. The source material, RNA transcripts, was used to amplify TCR beta CDR3 regions. HTBI primers were the set used in a first-round RT-PCR of the TCR CDR3. Via MiXCR, TCRdb re-called the multiplex PCR reads, giving one row per CDR3 protein. The data contain 600,000 to 700,000 distinct CDR3 sequences, approximately 42% of them seen just once; the ten biggest clones take up about 7.2%. The trim removed 4 bases at V and 3 bases at J, leaving 5 bases unmatched. Germline CDR1 DFQATT, CDR2 SNEGSKA (reference sequence). The CDR3 covers 14 residues. This clonotype was recorded a few times. The antigen is not known.

The sequenced material came from peripheral blood or thyroid tissue (not recorded which). The genes are TRBV20-1 and TRBJ2-5, with 10 bases lining up with TRBD2. The receptor's source is an adult man with Graves' disease, either hyperthyroidism or ophthalmopathy (not recorded which). The CDR3 reads CSATSGTSEETQYF. CDR3 DNA sequence: TGCAGTGCTACTTCCGGGACTAGCGAAGAGACCCAGTACTTC.